The rows below give T cell receptor beta chains drawn from one sample of a study of blood T cell repertoires in COVID-19. Data came from immunoSEQ multiplex PCR; TCRdb stores just in-frame clones and leaves some out. The data contain approximately 80,000 clones, under 80% of them singletons. The sample was peripheral blood. Receptor source: a human donor in a cohort sampled during active COVID-19. Each CDR3 is given with its conserved first and last residue. Fields, in order: V gene, clone size, J gene, D gene, CDR3 protein, CDR3 DNA. A D gene is named only where the DNA matches it firmly. Not all rows give a size; the values are once, few, many and, for expanded clones, a class.

TRBV7-6,few,TRBJ2-7,TRBD1,CASSLGGGQGTPYEQYF,TGTGCCAGCAGCTTAGGTGGCGGACAGGGGACTCCCTACGAGCAGTACTTC
TRBV12-3/TRBV12-4,-,TRBJ2-3,-,CASSLYGDTQYF,TGTGCCAGCAGTTTGTACGGAGATACGCAGTATTTT
TRBV2,many,TRBJ2-1,-,CASLETVNEQFF,TGTGCCAGCCTAGAAACGGTCAATGAGCAGTTCTTC
TRBV28,-,TRBJ2-5,-,CASSSETQYF,TGTGCCAGCAGTTCGGAGACCCAGTACTTC
TRBV7-9,-,TRBJ2-3,-,CASSYAVSTDTQYF,TGTGCCAGCAGCTATGCGGTATCAACAGATACGCAGTATTTT
TRBV11-3,few,TRBJ1-5,-,CASSFPHGVYSNQPQHF,TGTGCCAGCAGCTTTCCCCACGGGGTTTATAGCAATCAGCCCCAGCATTTT
TRBV3-1/TRBV3-2,-,TRBJ2-5,TRBD2,CASRAGGPLETQYF,TGTGCCAGCAGAGCGGGGGGGCCGTTAGAGACCCAGTACTTC
TRBV28,few,TRBJ1-2,TRBD1,CASNTGGVGGYTF,TGTGCCAGCAATACAGGGGGAGTCGGTGGCTACACCTTC
TRBV28,-,TRBJ2-5,TRBD2,CASSLPTSGRQETQYF,TGTGCCAGCAGTTTGCCCACTAGCGGGAGGCAAGAGACCCAGTACTTC
TRBV7-2,-,TRBJ2-3,TRBD2,CASSLTFRTSNPDTQYF,TGTGCCAGCAGCTTAACATTCCGGACTAGTAATCCAGATACGCAGTATTTT
TRBV5-6,-,TRBJ2-2,TRBD2,CASSYQTSGVWTGELFF,TGTGCCAGCAGCTACCAGACTAGCGGGGTTTGGACCGGGGAGCTGTTTTTT
TRBV6-4,-,TRBJ2-2,-,CASSVLENTGELFF,TGTGCCAGCAGTGTATTAGAAAACACCGGGGAGCTGTTTTTT
TRBV7-2,-,TRBJ2-5,-,CASSARSQETQYF,TGTGCCAGCAGTGCTCGGAGCCAAGAGACCCAGTACTTC
TRBV28,-,TRBJ2-1,TRBD1,CASTMGTGVWNEQFF,TGTGCCAGCACCATGGGGACAGGGGTTTGGAATGAGCAGTTCTTC
TRBV21-1,-,TRBJ1-1,-,CASSKEGGVTEAFF,TGTGCCAGCAGCAAGGAAGGGGGTGTTACTGAAGCTTTCTTT
TRBV19,-,TRBJ1-1,-,CASSIGLGGEAFF,TGTGCCAGTAGTATAGGATTGGGAGGAGAAGCTTTCTTT
TRBV19,-,TRBJ1-5,TRBD1,CASSKGQGLLNQPQHF,TGTGCCAGTAGTAAGGGACAGGGATTACTAAATCAGCCCCAGCATTTT
TRBV2,-,TRBJ1-6,-,CASSPTDRIYNSPLHF,TGTGCCAGCAGTCCAACTGACAGGATCTATAATTCACCCCTCCACTTT
TRBV4-3,-,TRBJ1-2,-,CASSQDSDTEVYGYTF,TGCGCCAGCAGCCAAGATTCAGACACAGAAGTCTATGGCTACACCTTC
TRBV28,-,TRBJ1-4,TRBD1,CASSSTGAIGLFF,TGTGCCAGCAGTTCGACAGGGGCAATAGGACTGTTTTTT
TRBV18,-,TRBJ1-4,-,CASSRPGQTNEKLFF,TGTGCCAGCTCCAGGCCCGGACAGACCAATGAAAAACTGTTTTTT
TRBV6-6,-,TRBJ2-7,TRBD2,CASNAGGDLYEQYF,TGTGCCAGCAACGCGGGGGGAGATCTGTACGAGCAGTACTTC
TRBV7-2,-,TRBJ2-1,-,CASSDDSFNEQFF,TGTGCCAGCAGCGACGACAGTTTCAATGAGCAGTTCTTC
TRBV28,-,TRBJ1-4,-,CASSLGGVSGEKLFF,TGTGCCAGCAGTCTTGGGGGGGTCTCGGGTGAAAAACTGTTTTTT